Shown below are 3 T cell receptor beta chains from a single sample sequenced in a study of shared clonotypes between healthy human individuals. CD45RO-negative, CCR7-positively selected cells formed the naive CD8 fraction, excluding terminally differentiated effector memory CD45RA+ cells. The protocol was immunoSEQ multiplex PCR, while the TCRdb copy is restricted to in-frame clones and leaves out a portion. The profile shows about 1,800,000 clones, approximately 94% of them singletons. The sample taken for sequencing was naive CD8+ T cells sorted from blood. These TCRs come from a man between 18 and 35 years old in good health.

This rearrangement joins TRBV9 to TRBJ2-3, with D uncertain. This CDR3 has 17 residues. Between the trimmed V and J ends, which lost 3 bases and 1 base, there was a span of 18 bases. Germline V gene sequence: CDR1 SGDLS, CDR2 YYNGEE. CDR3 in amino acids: CASSAPLGLTGTDTQYF. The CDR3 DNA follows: TGTGCCAGCAGCGCCCCCCTAGGGCTCACGGGCACAGATACGCAGTATTTT.

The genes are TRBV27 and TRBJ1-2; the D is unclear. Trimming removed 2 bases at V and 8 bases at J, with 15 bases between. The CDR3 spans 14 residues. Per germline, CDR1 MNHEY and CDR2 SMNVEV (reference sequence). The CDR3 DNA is TGTGCCAGCAGTTTAGGTTTTGGCACACAGGGCTACACCTTC. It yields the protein CASSLGFGTQGYTF.

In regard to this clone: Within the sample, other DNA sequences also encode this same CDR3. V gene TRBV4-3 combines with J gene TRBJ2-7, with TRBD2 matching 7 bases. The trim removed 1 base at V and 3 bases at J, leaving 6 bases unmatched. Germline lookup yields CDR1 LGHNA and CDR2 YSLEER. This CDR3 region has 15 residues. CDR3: CASSQAPGEGYEQYF. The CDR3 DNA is TGCGCCAGCAGCCAAGCCCCCGGGGAGGGCTACGAGCAGTACTTC.